This TCR beta chain was captured in a study of blood T cell repertoires in COVID-19 (TCRdb year 2020). Background on the whole study: Samples covering the acute and convalescent phases of COVID-19 were provided by collaborators in the United States, Italy and Spain. The material from the prospective study consisted of cDNA or gDNA derived from T cells, B-cell-depleted T cells, or PBMCs. Deeply sampled blood TCRbeta repertoires from subjects exposed to, actively infected with, or recovered from COVID-19 were included in the dataset. The repertoires were released in a freely available public database meant as a resource for research on the immune response to SARS-CoV-2. Samples came from the ongoing ImmuneRACE study (first 160 participants) plus 1,254 subjects from 6 global collaborators. A de-identified subject ID, COVID-19 status, age in years and sex were almost always included in the sample metadata. Where available, HLA class I and class II types were obtained from metadata supplied by the sample provider rather than from assay-based typing.

General conclusions and limits of the study: The quantity of clinical and demographic metadata differed by source and by participant and was supplied without curation.

The collaborating institutions used their own protocols to collect whole blood in K2EDTA tubes. For TCRbeta analysis, collaborators shipped samples in one of three forms: frozen whole blood, isolated PBMCs, or DNA extracted from either of those sample types. The CDR3 holds 13 amino acids from the cysteine to the phenylalanine. The read is trimmed to its CDR3 DNA, 39 bases read in frame from base 1. The germline V gene supplies CDR1 SGHNT and CDR2 YENEEA. V loses 5 bases at its end and J loses 7 bases; junction bases beyond the gene matches: 8. A remark on this clone: What antigen it recognizes has not been identified. No base quality information exists; no much larger clone differs at one position.

TCRbeta CDR3 regions were amplified from genomic DNA using the immunoSEQ Assay, a bias-controlled multiplex PCR. In the paper's pipeline: Within the assay, amplification of reference gene primers was used to estimate how many nucleated cells each sample contained. To quantify the absolute abundance of each unique TCRbeta CDR3 rearrangement, sequence reads were collapsed and filtered. For each sample, productive Simpson clonality was calculated by taking the square root of Simpson's diversity index across productive rearrangements. What TCRdb holds here is the immuneACCESS table cut down to in-frame rearrangements. Part of the clones is not present; checked against another copy, under half of the missing clones reflect an unresolved V gene, and the others are unexplained. From that table come the V and J calls and clone size; the DNA was used to work out D and trimming. The sample data list about 40,000 clones, and about 80% of these were observed just once. The ten largest account for about 24% of the sample.

This receptor was taken from a human donor with acute or convalescent COVID-19. The donor label of this sample is uncertain. The specimen sequenced was peripheral blood. The chain links TRBV11-3 with TRBJ2-7, with TRBD2 matching 7 junction bases. CDR3 loop: CASSRPGGREQYF. The bases are TGTGCCAGCAGCCGACCGGGGGGTAGGGAGCAGTACTTC.